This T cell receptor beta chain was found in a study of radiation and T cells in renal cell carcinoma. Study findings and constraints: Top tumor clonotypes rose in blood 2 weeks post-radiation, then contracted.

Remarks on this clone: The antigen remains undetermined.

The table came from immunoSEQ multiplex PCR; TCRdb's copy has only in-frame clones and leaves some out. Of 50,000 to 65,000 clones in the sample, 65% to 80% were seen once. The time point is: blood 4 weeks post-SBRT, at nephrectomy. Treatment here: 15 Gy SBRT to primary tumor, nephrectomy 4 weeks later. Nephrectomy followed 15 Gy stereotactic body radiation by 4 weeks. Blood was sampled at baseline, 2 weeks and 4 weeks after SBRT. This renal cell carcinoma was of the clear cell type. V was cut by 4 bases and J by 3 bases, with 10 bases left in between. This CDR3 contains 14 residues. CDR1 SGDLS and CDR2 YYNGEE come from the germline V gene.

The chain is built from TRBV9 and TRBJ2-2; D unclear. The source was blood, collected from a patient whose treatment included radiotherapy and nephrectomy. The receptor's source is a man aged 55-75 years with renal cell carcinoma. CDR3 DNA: TGTGCCAGCAGCCCAACCGCCGACACCGGGGAGCTGTTTTTT. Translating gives CASSPTADTGELFF.